One sample yielded the 8 T cell receptor beta chains listed below, sequenced in a study of HIV-infected patients and healthy controls (dated by TCRdb to about 2014). Library preparation employed 5' RACE. The sample was run on an Illumina MiSeq. Using SuperScript III with primers targeting the alpha and beta constant regions, 400 to 550 ng of RNA was reverse transcribed. Alpha and beta chain libraries were generated separately via chain-specific third strand synthesis with multiplexing indices. Clones were called with MiXCR by TCRdb after fastp trimmed the public reads at Q25, and only in-frame beta chains were retained. Every distinct CDR3 protein forms one entry, paired with its most common genes and DNA. This sample gives about 10,000 distinct CDR3 sequences in total; 8% of them show up just once. The ten largest clones capture 3.5% of the sample. Whole blood was used without cell fractionation, so all unsorted peripheral T cells were reflected in the repertoire.

The sequencing input was blood. The source of these receptors is an adult in good health.

Judged by abundance, this clonotype is medium-sized. CDR3 sequence (DNA): TGCGCCAGCAGAACAGGGAGCTCCTACGAGCAGTACTTC. Amino acid sequence: CASRTGSSYEQYF. The rearrangement uses TRBV5-1 and TRBJ2-7; possible D gene TRBD1, 6 bases. The V end lost 5 bases, the J end lost 0 bases, and 9 bases lay between the germline ends. This CDR3 region has 13 residues. CDR1 and CDR2 (germline): SGHRS, YFSETQ.

This clonotype was counted many times. The chain employs TRBV27 and TRBJ1-1; 7 positions agree with TRBD1. The J segment lost 1 base and the V segment lost 4 bases, leaving 12 bases of the junction unmatched. From germline, CDR1 is MNHEY and CDR2 SMNVEV (reference sequence). The CDR3 is made up of 17 amino acids. The CDR3 DNA reads as TGTGCCAGCAGTTCACGGACAGGAGGGCAGAGGAACACTGAAGCTTTCTTT. Its translation: CASSSRTGGQRNTEAFF.

This clonotype rates as medium-sized. The chain has TRBV5-1 and TRBJ1-1; D possibly corresponds to TRBD1 (5 bases). The CDR3 runs to 15 residues. CDR1 and CDR2 (germline): SGHRS, YFSETQ. V was clipped by 4 bases and J by 1 base, with 14 bases between them. For the CDR3, the DNA is TGCGCCAGCAGCCTACTACGGGGGGGGAACACTGAAGCTTTCTTT. This codes for CASSLLRGGNTEAFF.

This clonotype was seen many times. J is TRBJ2-7 and V is TRBV5-1; D unresolved. The germline CDR1 and CDR2 sequences are SGHRS and YFSETQ. The V end was cut by 4 bases, the J end by 0 bases, with 8 bases between. The CDR3 loop spans 13 amino acids. The CDR3 nucleotides are TGCGCCAGCAGCAAAGAGAGCTCCTACGAGCAGTACTTC. Amino acid sequence: CASSKESSYEQYF.

This clonotype is termed medium-sized. The V gene is TRBV12-3 or TRBV12-4, the J gene TRBJ1-6; D gene ambiguous. V gave up 7 bases and J gave up 1 base, with 17 bases separating them. The CDR3 runs to 17 residues. Here the CDR3 DNA reads TGTGCCAGCATTAACGAGGCGGGGATTTCCTATAATTCACCCCTCCACTTT. Its protein product is CASINEAGISYNSPLHF.

This clonotype is deemed medium-sized. CDR3 amino acids: CASSLSGGRAYEQYF. DNA for the CDR3: TGCGCCAGCAGCTTGTCGGGGGGGCGCGCCTACGAGCAGTACTTC. The chain employs TRBV5-1 and TRBJ2-7, with 8 nucleotides matching TRBD2. There are 15 residues in the CDR3. CDR1 is SGHRS and CDR2 is YFSETQ in the germline V gene. V shed 1 base, J shed 2 bases, and the junction held 5 bases outside the gene matches.

By frequency in the sample, this clonotype is medium-sized. The chain uses TRBV5-1 and TRBJ1-1, with TRBD1 matching over 8 bases. The CDR3 has 13 residues. In germline, CDR1 is SGHRS, CDR2 YFSETQ. V dropped 4 bases and J dropped 4; count of bases not matched to a gene: 3. DNA of the CDR3: TGCGCCAGCAGCCAAACAGGGGGCACTGAAGCTTTCTTT. Translating it yields CASSQTGGTEAFF.

This clonotype is medium-sized (0.01 to 0.1%) within its sample. The CDR3 sequence is CASSGTAYSPLHF. The CDR3 bases are TGTGCCAGCAGTGGGACAGCCTACTCACCCCTCCACTTT. The chain couples TRBV28 to TRBJ1-6; 7 bases are shared with TRBD1. Germline CDR1 MDHEN, CDR2 SYDVKM. V lost 5 bases and J lost 10; bases outside the gene matches: 5. The length of the CDR3 is 13 residues.